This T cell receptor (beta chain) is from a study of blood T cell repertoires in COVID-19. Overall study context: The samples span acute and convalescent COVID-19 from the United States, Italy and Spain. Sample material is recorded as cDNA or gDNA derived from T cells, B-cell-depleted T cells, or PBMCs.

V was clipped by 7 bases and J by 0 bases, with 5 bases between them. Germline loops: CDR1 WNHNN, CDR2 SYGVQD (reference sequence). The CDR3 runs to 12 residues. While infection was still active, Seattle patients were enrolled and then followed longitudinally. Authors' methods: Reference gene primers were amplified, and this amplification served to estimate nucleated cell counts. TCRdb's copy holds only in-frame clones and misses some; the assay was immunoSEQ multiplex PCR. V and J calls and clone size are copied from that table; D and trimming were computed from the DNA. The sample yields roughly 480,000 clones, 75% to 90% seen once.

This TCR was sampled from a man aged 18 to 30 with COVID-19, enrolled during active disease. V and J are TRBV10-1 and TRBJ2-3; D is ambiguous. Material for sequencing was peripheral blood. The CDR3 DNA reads TGCGCCAGCATCGGTAGCACAGATACGCAGTATTTT. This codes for CASIGSTDTQYF.